These 22 T cell receptor beta chains came from one sample sequenced in a study of cytomegalovirus exposure and HLA in healthy donors. PCR amplification relied on 60 Vbeta primers (plus 13 Jbeta primers). Assay: immunoSEQ multiplex PCR; the TCRdb copy retains only in-frame clones and omits some. The sample records roughly 160,000 clones, around four fifths being singletons. The sequenced material came from PBMCs. Receptors were obtained from a woman aged 50 to 65 in good health and CMV-seropositive.

The chain has TRBV7-2 and TRBJ2-7, with 8 bases lining up with TRBD2. Per germline, CDR1 SGHTA and CDR2 FQGNSA. The CDR3 runs to 15 residues. V trimming: 6 bases; J trimming: 0 bases; junction bases outside the gene matches: 7. CDR3 protein: CASSITSGSSYEQYF. Written as DNA, the CDR3 is TGTGCCAGCAGTATTACTAGCGGCAGCTCCTACGAGCAGTACTTC.

About this clone itself: The junction departs from the called germline gene at one end, perhaps through a read error. This chain joins TRBV7-9 and TRBJ1-2; no firm D call. This CDR3 spans 8 amino acids. Germline-derived CDR1 and CDR2 are SEHNR and FQNEAQ (reference sequence). The CDR3 DNA follows: TGTGAGCACTACGGCTACACCTTC. Encoded protein: CEHYGYTF.

The chain links TRBV6-5 to TRBJ2-5; maybe TRBD2 (6 bases). V was pared by 6 bases and J by 1 base, with 12 bases between. The CDR3 extends over 14 amino acids. Germline-derived CDR1 and CDR2 are MNHEY and SVGAGI. The CDR3 is CASSPGTFQETQYF. CDR3 DNA sequence: TGTGCCAGCAGCCCGGGGACTTTCCAAGAGACCCAGTACTTC.

The chain carries TRBV5-6 and TRBJ2-7, with no clear D. Per the germline V gene, CDR1 is SGHDT and CDR2 is YYEEEE. V gave up 0 bases and J gave up 5 bases, with 12 bases separating them. The CDR3 contains 14 residues. The CDR3 loop reads CASSLVSGYDEQYF. The CDR3 DNA is TGTGCCAGCAGCTTGGTTTCCGGGTACGACGAGCAGTACTTC.

The chain joins TRBV6-5 to TRBJ2-3, with 8 bases aligning to TRBD2. Germline V CDR1 and CDR2: MNHEY, SVGAGI. The CDR3 runs to 15 residues. Germline trimming cut 7 bases from V and 6 bases from J; bases unmatched to any gene: 12. The chain's CDR3 is CASNNRPGGEDTQYF. In nucleotides, the CDR3 is TGTGCCAGCAATAACAGGCCCGGGGGGGAGGATACGCAGTATTTT.

In DNA, the CDR3 is TGCAGCGCGGACAGGGGGAACGAGCAGTACTTC. This translates into CSADRGNEQYF. This chain uses TRBV29-1 with TRBJ2-7; 10 nucleotides match TRBD1. V lost 7 bases, J lost 5 bases, and 2 bases stayed unmatched. The germline CDR1 and CDR2 sequences are SQVTM and ANQGSEA. CDR3 length: 11 amino acids.

The chain recombines TRBV7-2 with TRBJ2-3; 11 bases are shared with TRBD2. The length of the CDR3 is 15 residues. Trimming at V came to 5 bases and at J to 0 bases, leaving 1 base not matched to a gene. CDR1 and CDR2 (germline): SGHTA, FQGNSA. This chain's CDR3 is CASSRLAGSTDTQYF. For the CDR3, the DNA is TGTGCCAGCAGCCGACTAGCGGGGAGCACAGATACGCAGTATTTT.

A note on this clone: One end of the junction does not line up with germline, which may come from a read error. The chain joins TRBV7-7 to TRBJ1-1; D is undetermined. Germline V gene sequence: CDR1 SSHAT, CDR2 FNYEAQ (reference sequence). The CDR3 sequence is 13 residues long. In DNA, the CDR3 is TGTGCTAGCAGCTCGCAGGTGAACACTGAAGCTTTCTTT. It yields the protein CASSSQVNTEAFF. The full variable domain, completed using reference TRBV7-7 and TRBJ1-1, is GAGVSQSPRYKVTKRGQDVTLRCDPISSHATLYWYQQALGQGPEFLTYFNYEAQPDKSGLPSDRFSAERPEGSISTLTIQRTEQRDSAMYRCASSSQVNTEAFFGQGTRLTVV.

The chain has TRBV9 and TRBJ2-3; 8 bases are a match to TRBD2. Unmatched junction bases numbered 4, after V lost 4 bases and J lost 0 bases. The CDR3 spans 15 residues. Germline values: CDR1 SGDLS, CDR2 YYNGEE. The CDR3 reads CASSHSGASTDTQYF. DNA of the CDR3: TGTGCCAGCAGCCATAGCGGGGCTAGCACAGATACGCAGTATTTT.

This clone showed up just a few times. The rearrangement joins TRBV7-2 to TRBJ1-5, with D possibly being TRBD1 (5 bases). Germline V gene data show CDR1 as SGHTA and CDR2 as FQGNSA. Between the trimmed V and J ends, which lost 5 bases and 6 bases, there was a span of 17 bases. The CDR3 is 15 residues long. CDR3 in amino acids: CASSPVPGRGQPQHF. CDR3 bases: TGTGCCAGCAGCCCCGTCCCAGGGAGGGGTCAGCCCCAGCATTTT.

The chain uses TRBV5-1 and TRBJ2-1; D possibly corresponds to TRBD1 (6 bases). The CDR3 length is 18 residues. Deletions cut 3 bases from V and 0 bases from J, with 19 bases between. The germline V gene encodes CDR1 SGHRS and CDR2 YFSETQ. In DNA, the CDR3 is TGCGCCAGCAGCTATGTACCTACAGGGTTAAGCTCCTACAATGAGCAGTTCTTC. The encoded protein is CASSYVPTGLSSYNEQFF.

The chain is built from TRBV4-1 and TRBJ1-2, with TRBD1 as a possible D gene (5 bases). The V and J ends lost 3 bases and 8 bases respectively, with 16 bases between them. The CDR3 extends over 14 amino acids. Germline assignment: CDR1 MGHRA and CDR2 YSYEKL. For the CDR3, the DNA is TGCGCCAGCAGCCAGGGGGGGGGACTAAAGGGCTACACCTTC. Amino acid sequence: CASSQGGGLKGYTF.

This clone was observed once. This chain connects TRBV7-2 to TRBJ2-1; TRBD2 matches 15 bases. V trimming: 3 bases; J trimming: 8 bases; junction bases outside the gene matches: 2. The germline CDR1 and CDR2 sequences are SGHTA and FQGNSA. This CDR3 is built from 15 residues. CDR3 loop: CASSLGLAGGDEQFF. CDR3 DNA sequence: TGTGCCAGCAGCTTGGGACTAGCGGGAGGAGATGAGCAGTTCTTC.

J is TRBJ1-1 and V is TRBV6-6, with 8 nucleotides matching TRBD1. This CDR3 has 16 residues. From germline, CDR1 is MNHNY and CDR2 SVGAGI (reference sequence). J lost 1 base, V lost 10 bases, and 14 bases had no gene match. The CDR3 region has the DNA TGTGCCACGGGCCCCGGGACAGGCTCCCCGAACACTGAAGCTTTCTTT. The encoded protein is CATGPGTGSPNTEAFF.

The V and J genes are TRBV5-4 and TRBJ1-1, with D maybe TRBD1 (5 bases). Germline V gives CDR1 SGHNT, CDR2 YYREEE (reference sequence). Deletions cut 1 base from V and 3 bases from J, with 10 bases between. The CDR3 covers 14 residues. CDR3 protein: CASSLRRGDTEAFF. DNA for the CDR3: TGTGCCAGCAGCTTGCGTAGGGGCGACACTGAAGCTTTCTTT.

The chain couples TRBV27 to TRBJ2-2, with TRBD2 matching 7 bases. Germline trimming cut 3 bases from V and 6 bases from J; bases unmatched to any gene: 4. The CDR3 runs to 14 residues. Germline V CDR1 and CDR2: MNHEY, SMNVEV (reference sequence). The CDR3 region has the DNA TGTGCCAGCAGTTTGATAGCGGGCCCCGGGGAGCTGTTTTTT. Encoded protein: CASSLIAGPGELFF.

This chain connects TRBV6-6 to TRBJ2-7; 7 bases line up with TRBD1. In germline, CDR1 is MNHNY, CDR2 SVGAGI (reference sequence). The trim removed 5 bases at V and 0 bases at J, leaving 4 bases unmatched. There are 14 residues in the CDR3. In DNA form, the CDR3 reads TGTGCCAGCAGTGTACAGGGGACCTCCTACGAGCAGTACTTC. This translates into CASSVQGTSYEQYF.

J is TRBJ2-2 and V is TRBV5-1; 7 bases are a match to TRBD2. The CDR3 is 15 amino acids. V trimming: 6 bases; J trimming: 5 bases; junction bases outside the gene matches: 10. Germline CDR1 is SGHRS and CDR2 is YFSETQ. Here the CDR3 reads CASTSGIVGTGELFF. The CDR3, as DNA: TGCGCCAGCACCAGCGGGATAGTCGGGACCGGGGAGCTGTTTTTT.

The chain is built from TRBV7-6 and TRBJ2-5; D is possibly TRBD1 (6 bases). The V end lost 5 bases, the J end lost 2 bases, and 18 bases lay between the germline ends. Germline CDR1 reads SGHVS; CDR2 reads FNYEAQ. This CDR3 is built from 16 residues. In DNA form, the CDR3 reads TGTGCCAGCAGCATCCCAGGGGTAATGGGACAAGAGACCCAGTACTTC. It codes for CASSIPGVMGQETQYF. The whole variable domain, filled in from reference TRBV7-6 and TRBJ2-5, reads GAGVSQSPRYKVTKRGQDVALRCDPISGHVSLYWYRQALGQGPEFLTYFNYEAQQDKSGLPNDRFSAERPEGSISTLTIQRTEQRDSAMYRCASSIPGVMGQETQYFGPGTRLLVL.

CDR3 coding DNA: TGCCTCGGAGTGAGCTCCTACAATGAGCAGTTCTTC. Translation: CLGVSSYNEQFF. The V and J genes are TRBV29-1 and TRBJ2-1; D uncertain. There are 12 residues in the CDR3. CDR1 and CDR2 (germline): SQVTM, ANQGSEA.

In DNA form, the CDR3 reads TGTGCCAGCAGTTACGAGACTAGCGGGAGAACAGATACGCAGTATTTT. It codes for CASSYETSGRTDTQYF. V gene TRBV6-5 combines with J gene TRBJ2-3; 12 positions agree with TRBD2. In germline, CDR1 is MNHEY, CDR2 SVGAGI. The CDR3 is 16 amino acids. V lost 2 bases to trimming and J lost 3 bases; unmatched junction nucleotides: 3.

The CDR3 here is CASRPDRVRGEQYF. The CDR3 nucleotides read TGTGCCAGCAGACCTGACAGGGTGAGGGGCGAGCAGTACTTC. The rearrangement uses TRBV14 and TRBJ2-7; 7 bases agree with TRBD1. The CDR3 has 14 amino acids. Losses at the gene ends were 6 bases for V and 6 bases for J; bases not matched to a gene: 11. Looked up from germline, CDR1 is SGHDN and CDR2 is FVKESK.